The 27 T cell receptor beta chains below all came from one sample that was sequenced in a study of T cell responses to AZD1222 COVID-19 vaccine. Libraries were prepared by immunoSEQ multiplex PCR; TCRdb keeps only in-frame clonotypes and omits some of them. This table has about 94,000 clones, 85% appearing once. The material sequenced was peripheral blood, taken 28 days after the second AZD1222 dose. Receptors were obtained from an adult who received the AZD1222 COVID-19 vaccine.

This chain joins TRBV3-1 (or the pseudogene TRBV3-2) and TRBJ1-3; 9 bases map to TRBD1. The CDR3 consists of 21 residues. Germline V gives CDR1 LGHDT, CDR2 YNNKEL (reference sequence). V trimming: 0 bases; J trimming: 0 bases; junction bases outside the gene matches: 15. The CDR3 protein is CASSQDNSAGQGLFSGNTIYF. In DNA, the CDR3 is TGTGCCAGCAGCCAAGATAATTCGGCGGGACAGGGACTATTCTCTGGAAACACCATATATTTT.

This chain connects TRBV7-8 to TRBJ2-3, with D possibly matching TRBD2 (6 bases). The CDR3 totals 17 residues. Germline V gene lookup returns CDR1 SGHVS and CDR2 FQNEAQ. Trimming took 0 bases from V and 0 from J, leaving 13 bases between them. CDR3 nucleotides: TGTGCCAGCAGCTTAGCGCTCGCGGGGCTAAGCACAGATACGCAGTATTTT. Translated, it gives CASSLALAGLSTDTQYF.

This clone has just a few counts. The chain has TRBV30 and TRBJ1-5; no reliable D call. This CDR3 has 13 residues. V lost 1 base to trimming and J lost 1 base, with 5 bases between them. CDR1 and CDR2 from the germline V gene are GTSNPN and SVGIG (reference sequence). In DNA, the CDR3 is TGTGCCTGGAGTGCGGGCAGCAATCAGCCCCAGCATTTT. Amino acid sequence: CAWSAGSNQPQHF.

This clone is a singleton in its sample. The CDR3 nucleotides are TGTGCCAGCATAGAGGGTAGCAGCCATGAGCAGTTCTTC. It is translated as CASIEGSSHEQFF. The chain carries TRBV27 and TRBJ2-1, with D perhaps TRBD2 (5 bases). The CDR3 is made up of 13 amino acids. Per the germline V gene, CDR1 is MNHEY and CDR2 is SMNVEV (reference sequence). Trimming removed 7 bases from V and 8 bases from J, with 15 bases in between.

This sequence joins TRBV13 and TRBJ1-1, with 9 bases that match TRBD1. Germline values: CDR1 PRHDT, CDR2 FYEKMQ (reference sequence). This CDR3 comprises 14 residues. V trimming: 4 bases; J trimming: 10 bases; junction bases outside the gene matches: 10. In nucleotides, the CDR3 is TGTGCCAGCAGCTCCATGGCCACAGGGGGCTTAGCTTTCTTT. Its protein product is CASSSMATGGLAFF.

The chain links TRBV7-9 to TRBJ2-7, with 8 positions matching TRBD1. Germline trimming cut 0 bases from V and 6 bases from J; bases unmatched to any gene: 13. Germline values: CDR1 SEHNR, CDR2 FQNEAQ (reference sequence). CDR3 length: 17 residues. This chain's CDR3 is CASSLAGLGQGASEQYF. For the CDR3, the DNA is TGTGCCAGCAGCTTAGCGGGGCTTGGGCAGGGGGCTTCCGAGCAGTACTTC.

This clone appeared a few times. This chain links TRBV28 with TRBJ1-1, with 9 bases that match TRBD1. Per germline, CDR1 MDHEN and CDR2 SYDVKM. This CDR3 comprises 15 residues. Trimming removed 5 bases from V and 1 base from J; junction bases left unmatched: 5. In nucleotides, the CDR3 is TGTGCCAGCAGTGCCCACAGGGGGCAGAACACTGAAGCTTTCTTT. Translated, it gives CASSAHRGQNTEAFF.

The chain links TRBV28 to TRBJ2-4, with 12 bases fitting TRBD1. The CDR3 consists of 17 residues. V dropped 5 bases and J dropped 1; count of bases not matched to a gene: 6. The germline gives CDR1 MDHEN, CDR2 SYDVKM. CDR3 bases: TGTGCCAGCAGTCAGGGACAGGGGGCGCTGGCCAAAAACATTCAGTACTTC. It encodes CASSQGQGALAKNIQYF.

The chain combines TRBV5-1 with TRBJ2-3, with TRBD1 as a possible D gene (6 bases). This CDR3 has 13 residues. V lost 5 bases and J 4 bases, leaving 11 bases between the germline ends. The germline CDR1 and CDR2 sequences are SGHRS and YFSETQ. The CDR3 coding sequence is TGCGCCAGCAGTGTACAGGGCCCAGATACGCAGTATTTT. Translated: CASSVQGPDTQYF.

This clone was counted between two and nine times. This chain uses TRBV30 with TRBJ1-1; D not resolved. V lost 2 bases and J lost 1, with 14 bases in between. Germline CDR1 is GTSNPN and CDR2 is SVGIG (reference sequence). The CDR3 sequence is 15 residues long. CDR3 coding DNA: TGTGCCTGGAGTTTTGATCAACGGGAGAACACTGAAGCTTTCTTT. Protein sequence: CAWSFDQRENTEAFF.

The gene calls are TRBV30 and TRBJ2-3; no clear D. The CDR3 length is 14 residues. V gave up 4 bases and J gave up 2 bases, with 13 bases separating them. The germline gives CDR1 GTSNPN, CDR2 SVGIG (reference sequence). CDR3 nucleotides: TGTGCCTGGACCGCCGGGCATTACACAGATACGCAGTATTTT. As protein: CAWTAGHYTDTQYF.

The chain has TRBV11-3 and TRBJ1-6; 7 bases align to TRBD1. V dropped 4 bases and J dropped 7; count of bases not matched to a gene: 1. The germline V gene has CDR1 SGHNT and CDR2 YENEEA. This CDR3 is built from 13 residues. CDR3 DNA: TGTGCCAGCAGCTCGGGACAGAATTCACCCCTCCACTTT. Its protein is CASSSGQNSPLHF.

The V call is TRBV7-9, the J call TRBJ1-6; D is ambiguous. Germline CDR1 reads SEHNR; CDR2 reads FQNEAQ (reference sequence). Deletions cut 5 bases from V and 8 bases from J, with 16 bases between. The CDR3 totals 15 residues. The CDR3, as DNA: TGTGCCAGCAGCCCCAATAGGAGGTTTGATTCACCCCTCCACTTT. Protein product: CASSPNRRFDSPLHF.

The CDR3 bases are TGTGCCTGGAGACCCCCGGCGGGAAACACCATATATTTT. Translating it yields CAWRPPAGNTIYF. The V and J genes are TRBV30 and TRBJ1-3; D not resolved. V lost 3 bases, J lost 4 bases, and 10 bases lay in between. This CDR3 has 13 residues. Germline-derived CDR1 and CDR2 are GTSNPN and SVGIG (reference sequence).

The chain carries TRBV28 and TRBJ1-1, with D tentatively TRBD1 (6 bases). The V gene lost 7 bases and the J gene lost 6 bases, with 12 bases spanning the gap. Germline-derived CDR1 and CDR2 are MDHEN and SYDVKM. This CDR3 region has 12 residues. CDR3 residues: CASNRVAAEAFF. As DNA, the CDR3 is TGTGCCAGCAACAGGGTTGCGGCTGAAGCTTTCTTT.

CDR3 sequence reads: CASSFGPGGYTF. The CDR3 DNA reads TGTGCCAGCAGTTTTGGCCCGGGAGGCTACACCTTC. The rearrangement uses TRBV12-3 or TRBV12-4 and TRBJ1-2; no clear D gene. Trimming stripped 3 bases from V and 8 bases from J, with 10 bases between. This CDR3 spans 12 amino acids.

The CDR3 DNA reads TGTGCCAGCAGTTCCCCGGGGTCAGATACGCAGTATTTT. This sequence encodes CASSSPGSDTQYF. V and J are TRBV12-3 or TRBV12-4 and TRBJ2-3, with D possibly being TRBD2 (5 bases). Trimming took 4 bases from V and 4 from J, leaving 9 bases between them. There are 13 residues in the CDR3.

This clone was found a few times. This chain uses TRBV5-1 with TRBJ1-5; no clear D. V was pared by 4 bases and J by 9 bases, with 17 bases between. Germline CDR1 SGHRS, CDR2 YFSETQ. The CDR3 spans 14 residues. Here the CDR3 reads CASSLEPLPGPQHF. Written as DNA, the CDR3 is TGCGCCAGCAGCCTGGAACCCCTCCCGGGGCCCCAGCATTTT.

The count of this clone is one. The chain is built from TRBV15 and TRBJ2-2; no reliable D call. V gave up 9 bases and J gave up 7 bases, with 21 bases separating them. The CDR3 consists of 15 residues. Germline-derived CDR1 and CDR2 are LNHNV and YYDKDF (reference sequence). DNA of the CDR3: TGTGCCACTTCGGAAAGAGGTTTGAAGTTCGGGGAGCTGTTTTTT. Translating gives CATSERGLKFGELFF.

The J gene is TRBJ2-2, the V gene TRBV3-1 (or the pseudogene TRBV3-2); tentatively, D is TRBD2 (6 bases). In germline, CDR1 is LGHDT, CDR2 YNNKEL (reference sequence). V lost 0 bases and J lost 4, with 15 bases in between. This CDR3 is 17 amino acids long. The CDR3 protein is CASSQERRDSGTGELFF. Written as DNA, the CDR3 is TGTGCCAGCAGCCAAGAGAGGCGGGACTCGGGCACCGGGGAGCTGTTTTTT.

For the CDR3, the DNA is TGTGCCAGCGAAAGAGCGGGAGTTGGTTACAATGAGCAGTTCTTC. Translating it yields CASERAGVGYNEQFF. This rearrangement joins TRBV5-4 to TRBJ2-1, with 8 bases matching TRBD2. The germline V gene encodes CDR1 SGHNT and CDR2 YYREEE (reference sequence). CDR3 length equals 15 residues. The V segment lost 7 bases and the J segment 4 bases; nucleotides outside the gene matches: 10.

This clone has more than one count but fewer than ten. The chain recombines TRBV7-9 with TRBJ2-3, with 8 bases identical to TRBD2. After removal of 2 bases from V and 2 bases from J, the junction contained 12 bases not matched to a gene. CDR3 length equals 18 residues. The germline V gene encodes CDR1 SEHNR and CDR2 FQNEAQ (reference sequence). CDR3: CASSLLGASGPTTDTQYF. The CDR3 DNA sequence: TGTGCCAGCAGCTTACTGGGGGCTAGCGGGCCAACCACAGATACGCAGTATTTT.

The chain recombines TRBV5-6 with TRBJ2-7; 11 nucleotides agree with TRBD2. Per germline, CDR1 SGHDT and CDR2 YYEEEE. The CDR3 totals 15 residues. V gave up 4 bases and J gave up 2 bases; unmatched junction bases: 5. The CDR3 sequence is CASSLGLADPYEQYF. CDR3 DNA sequence: TGTGCCAGCAGCCTGGGACTAGCGGACCCCTACGAGCAGTACTTC. Filled out from reference TRBV5-6 and TRBJ2-7, the complete variable domain reads DAGVTQSPTHLIKTRGQQVTLRCSPKSGHDTVSWYQQALGQGPQFIFQYYEEEERQRGNFPDRFSGHQFPNYSSELNVNALLLGDSALYLCASSLGLADPYEQYFGPGTRLTVT.

The rearrangement uses TRBV2 and TRBJ1-5; 9 bases are shared with TRBD1. The germline V gene encodes CDR1 SNHLY and CDR2 FYNNEI. This CDR3 region has 15 residues. V dropped 6 bases and J dropped 0; count of bases not matched to a gene: 3. The CDR3 DNA follows: TGTGCCAGCAGACGACAGGGGGTTAGCAATCAGCCCCAGCATTTT. Translating gives CASRRQGVSNQPQHF.

The J gene is TRBJ2-2, the V gene TRBV5-4; tentatively, D is TRBD2 (5 bases). The V end was cut by 5 bases, the J end by 4 bases, with 9 bases between. Germline V gives CDR1 SGHNT, CDR2 YYREEE (reference sequence). CDR3 length: 13 amino acids. The CDR3 nucleotides are TGTGCCAGCAGTCAGGCGGGCACCGGGGAGCTGTTTTTT. The encoded protein is CASSQAGTGELFF.

This clone appeared a few times. This rearrangement joins TRBV15 to TRBJ2-7; 11 bases map to TRBD2. V gave up 5 bases and J gave up 6 bases; unmatched junction bases: 6. Per germline, CDR1 LNHNV and CDR2 YYDKDF (reference sequence). The CDR3 covers 14 residues. In DNA, the CDR3 is TGTGCCACCAGCCCCCTAGCGGGAGGTGGCGAGCAGTACTTC. It is translated as CATSPLAGGGEQYF. Based on the CDR3 plus reference TRBV15 and TRBJ2-7, the full variable domain is DAMVIQNPRYQVTQFGKPVTLSCSQTLNHNVMYWYQQKSSQAPKLLFHYYDKDFNNEADTPDNFQSRRPNTSFCFLDIRSPGLGDTAMYLCATSPLAGGGEQYFGPGTRLTVT.

The CDR3 protein is CASSPSYSPLHF. CDR3 DNA sequence: TGTGCCAGCAGTCCCTCATACTCACCCCTCCACTTT. The gene calls are TRBV6-1 and TRBJ1-6; D is ambiguous. V lost 5 bases and J 10 bases, leaving 9 bases between the germline ends. In germline, CDR1 is MNHNS, CDR2 SASEGT. This CDR3 has 12 residues.